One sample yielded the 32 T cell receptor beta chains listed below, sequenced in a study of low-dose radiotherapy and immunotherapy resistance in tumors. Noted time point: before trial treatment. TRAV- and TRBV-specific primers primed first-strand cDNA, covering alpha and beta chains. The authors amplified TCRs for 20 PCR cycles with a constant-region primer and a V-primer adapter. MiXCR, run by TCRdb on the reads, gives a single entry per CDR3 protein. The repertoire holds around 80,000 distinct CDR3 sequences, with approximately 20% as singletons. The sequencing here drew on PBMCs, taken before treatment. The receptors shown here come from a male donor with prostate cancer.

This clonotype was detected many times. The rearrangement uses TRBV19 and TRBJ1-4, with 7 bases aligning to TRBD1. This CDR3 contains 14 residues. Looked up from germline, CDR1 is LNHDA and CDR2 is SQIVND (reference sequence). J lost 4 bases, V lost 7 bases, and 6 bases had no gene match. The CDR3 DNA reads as TGTGCCAGTAACAGGGGCCAGGGTAATGAAAAACTGTTTTTT. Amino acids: CASNRGQGNEKLFF.

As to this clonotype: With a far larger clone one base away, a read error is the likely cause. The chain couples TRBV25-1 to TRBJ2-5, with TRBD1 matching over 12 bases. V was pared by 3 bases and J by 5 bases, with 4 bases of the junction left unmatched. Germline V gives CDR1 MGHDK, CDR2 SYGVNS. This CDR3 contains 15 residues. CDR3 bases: TGTGCCAGCAGTGATGGGACAGGGGGCTTCGAGACCCAGTACTTC. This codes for CASSDGTGGFETQYF.

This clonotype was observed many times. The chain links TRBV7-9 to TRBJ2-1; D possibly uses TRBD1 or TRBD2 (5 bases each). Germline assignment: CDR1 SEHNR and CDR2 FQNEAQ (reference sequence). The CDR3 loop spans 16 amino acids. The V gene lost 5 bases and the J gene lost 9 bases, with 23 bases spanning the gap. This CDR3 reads CASSKTPGTGVSEQFF. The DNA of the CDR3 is TGTGCCAGCAGCAAGACACCAGGGACCGGGGTTTCTGAGCAGTTCTTC. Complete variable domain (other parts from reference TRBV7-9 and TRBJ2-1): DTGVSQNPRHKITKRGQNVTFRCDPISEHNRLYWYRQTLGQGPEFLTYFQNEAQLEKSRLLSDRFSAERPKGSFSTLEIQRTEQGDSAMYLCASSKTPGTGVSEQFFGPGTRLTVL.

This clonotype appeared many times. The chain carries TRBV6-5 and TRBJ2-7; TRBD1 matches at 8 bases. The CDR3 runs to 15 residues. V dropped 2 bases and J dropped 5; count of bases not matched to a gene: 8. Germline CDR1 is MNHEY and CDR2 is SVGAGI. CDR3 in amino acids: CASSYLDRGGNEQYF. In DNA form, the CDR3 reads TGTGCCAGCAGTTACCTCGACAGGGGAGGAAACGAGCAGTACTTC.

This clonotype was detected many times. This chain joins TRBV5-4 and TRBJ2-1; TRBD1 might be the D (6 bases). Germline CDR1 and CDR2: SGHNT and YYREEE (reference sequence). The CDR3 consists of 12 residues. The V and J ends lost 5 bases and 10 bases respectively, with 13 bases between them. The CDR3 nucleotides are TGTGCCAGCAGTCATACAGGGTACGAGCAGTTCTTC. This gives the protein CASSHTGYEQFF.

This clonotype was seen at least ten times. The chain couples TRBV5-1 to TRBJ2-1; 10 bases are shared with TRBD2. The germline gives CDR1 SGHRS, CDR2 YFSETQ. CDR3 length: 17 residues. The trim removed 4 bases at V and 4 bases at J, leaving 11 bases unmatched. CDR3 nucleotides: TGCGCCAGCAGCGGGACCTTACTAGCGGGGATTTACAATGAGCAGTTCTTC. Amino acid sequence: CASSGTLLAGIYNEQFF. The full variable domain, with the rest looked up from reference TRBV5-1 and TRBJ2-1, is KAGVTQTPRYLIKTRGQQVTLSCSPISGHRSVSWYQQTPGQGLQFLFEYFSETQRNKGNFPGRFSGRQFSNSRSEMNVSTLELGDSALYLCASSGTLLAGIYNEQFFGPGTRLTVL.

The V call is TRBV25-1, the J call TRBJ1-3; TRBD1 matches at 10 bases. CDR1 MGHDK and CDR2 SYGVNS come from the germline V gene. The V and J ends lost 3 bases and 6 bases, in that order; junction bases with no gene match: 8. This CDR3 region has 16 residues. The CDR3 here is CASSEKTGGSENTIYF. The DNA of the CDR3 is TGTGCCAGCAGTGAGAAGACAGGGGGCAGCGAAAACACCATATATTTT.

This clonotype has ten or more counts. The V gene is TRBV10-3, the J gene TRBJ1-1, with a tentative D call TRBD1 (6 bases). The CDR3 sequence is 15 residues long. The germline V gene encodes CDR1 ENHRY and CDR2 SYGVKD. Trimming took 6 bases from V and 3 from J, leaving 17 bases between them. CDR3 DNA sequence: TGTGCCATCAGGAAGATTACAGGGTGGGACACTGAAGCTTTCTTT. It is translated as CAIRKITGWDTEAFF.

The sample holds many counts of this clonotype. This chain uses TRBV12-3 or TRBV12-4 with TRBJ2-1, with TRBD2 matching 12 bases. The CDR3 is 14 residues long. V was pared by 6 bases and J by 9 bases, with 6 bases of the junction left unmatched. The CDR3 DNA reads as TGTGCCAGCAGGCGACTAGCGGGAGACATTGAGCAGTTCTTC. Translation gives CASRRLAGDIEQFF.

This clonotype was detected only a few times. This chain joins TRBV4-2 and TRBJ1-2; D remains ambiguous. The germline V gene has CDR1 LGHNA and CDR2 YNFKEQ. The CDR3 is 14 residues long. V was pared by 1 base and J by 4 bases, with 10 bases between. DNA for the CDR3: TGTGCCAGCAGCCAAGGAGCAGAGGCCTATGGCTACACCTTC. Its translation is CASSQGAEAYGYTF.

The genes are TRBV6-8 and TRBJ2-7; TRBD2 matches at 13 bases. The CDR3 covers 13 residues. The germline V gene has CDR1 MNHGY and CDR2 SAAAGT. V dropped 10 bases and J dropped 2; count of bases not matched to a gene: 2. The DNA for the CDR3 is TGTGCCACAGGACTAGCGGGAGCCTACGAGCAGTACTTC. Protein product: CATGLAGAYEQYF.

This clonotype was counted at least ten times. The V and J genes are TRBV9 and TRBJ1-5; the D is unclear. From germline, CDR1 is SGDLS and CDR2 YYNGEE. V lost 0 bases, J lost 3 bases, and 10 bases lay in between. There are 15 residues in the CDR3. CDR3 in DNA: TGTGCCAGCAGCGTAGATCTGGGGTCCAATCAGCCCCAGCATTTT. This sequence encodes CASSVDLGSNQPQHF.

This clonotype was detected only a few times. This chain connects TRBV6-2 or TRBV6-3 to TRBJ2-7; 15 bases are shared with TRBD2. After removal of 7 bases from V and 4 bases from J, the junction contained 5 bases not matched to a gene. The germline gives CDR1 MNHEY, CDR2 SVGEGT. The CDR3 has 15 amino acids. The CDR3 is CASNTGLAGGYEQYF. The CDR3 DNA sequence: TGTGCCAGCAACACGGGACTAGCGGGAGGTTACGAGCAGTACTTC.

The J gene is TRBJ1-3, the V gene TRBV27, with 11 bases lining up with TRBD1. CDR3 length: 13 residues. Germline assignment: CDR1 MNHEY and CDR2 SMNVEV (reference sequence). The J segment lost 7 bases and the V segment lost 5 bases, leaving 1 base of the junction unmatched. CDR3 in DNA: TGTGCCAGCAGTCGGACAGGGGGCAACACCATATATTTT. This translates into CASSRTGGNTIYF.

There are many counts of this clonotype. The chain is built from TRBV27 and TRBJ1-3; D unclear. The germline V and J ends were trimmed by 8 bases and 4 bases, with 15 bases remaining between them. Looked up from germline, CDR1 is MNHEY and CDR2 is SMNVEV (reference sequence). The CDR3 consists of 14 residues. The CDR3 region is CASRSGVSGNTIYF. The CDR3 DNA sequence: TGTGCCAGCCGATCAGGCGTCTCCGGAAACACCATATATTTT.

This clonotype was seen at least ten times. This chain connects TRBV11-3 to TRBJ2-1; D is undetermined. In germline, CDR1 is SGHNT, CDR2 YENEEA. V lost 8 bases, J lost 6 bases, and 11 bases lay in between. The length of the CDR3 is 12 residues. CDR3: CASSGRSNEQFF. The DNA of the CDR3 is TGTGCCAGCTCCGGTCGGAGCAATGAGCAGTTCTTC.

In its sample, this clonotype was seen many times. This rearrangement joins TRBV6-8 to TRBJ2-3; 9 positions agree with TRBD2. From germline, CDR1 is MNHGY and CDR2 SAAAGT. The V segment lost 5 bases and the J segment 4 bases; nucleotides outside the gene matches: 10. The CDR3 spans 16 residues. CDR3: CASSDISGSESDTQYF. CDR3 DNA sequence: TGTGCCAGCAGTGATATTAGCGGGAGTGAGTCAGATACGCAGTATTTT.

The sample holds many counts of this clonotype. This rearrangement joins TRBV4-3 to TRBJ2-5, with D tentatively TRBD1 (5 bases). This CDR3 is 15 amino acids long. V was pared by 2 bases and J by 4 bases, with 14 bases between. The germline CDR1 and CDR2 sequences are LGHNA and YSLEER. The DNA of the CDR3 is TGCGCCAGCAGCCAAACGACAGAAGCTCTAGAGACCCAGTACTTC. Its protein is CASSQTTEALETQYF.

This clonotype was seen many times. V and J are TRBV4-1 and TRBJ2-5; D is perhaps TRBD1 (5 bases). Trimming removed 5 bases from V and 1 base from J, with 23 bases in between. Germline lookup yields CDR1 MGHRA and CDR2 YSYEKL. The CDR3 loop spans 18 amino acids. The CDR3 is CASSARGSLVVVQETQYF. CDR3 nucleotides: TGCGCCAGCAGCGCTAGGGGATCCCTAGTAGTCGTCCAAGAGACCCAGTACTTC.

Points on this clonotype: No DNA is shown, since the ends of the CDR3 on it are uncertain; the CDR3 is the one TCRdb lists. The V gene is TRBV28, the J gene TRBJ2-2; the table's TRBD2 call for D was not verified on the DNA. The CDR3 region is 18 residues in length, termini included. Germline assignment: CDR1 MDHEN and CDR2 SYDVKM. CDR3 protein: CASKEPSSNEQFFGELFF.

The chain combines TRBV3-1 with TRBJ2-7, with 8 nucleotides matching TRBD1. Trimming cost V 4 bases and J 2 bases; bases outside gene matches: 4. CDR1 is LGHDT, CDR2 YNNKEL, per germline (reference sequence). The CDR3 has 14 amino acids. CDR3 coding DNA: TGTGCCAGCAGCCGGACAGGGAGTGCCTACGAGCAGTACTTC. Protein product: CASSRTGSAYEQYF.

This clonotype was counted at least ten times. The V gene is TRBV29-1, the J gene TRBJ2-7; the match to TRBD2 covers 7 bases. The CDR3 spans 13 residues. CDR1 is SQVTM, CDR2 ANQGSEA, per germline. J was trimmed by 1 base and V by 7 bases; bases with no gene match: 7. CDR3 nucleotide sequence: TGCAGCGGACGATCTAGCGGTTCCTACGAGCAGTACTTC. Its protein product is CSGRSSGSYEQYF.

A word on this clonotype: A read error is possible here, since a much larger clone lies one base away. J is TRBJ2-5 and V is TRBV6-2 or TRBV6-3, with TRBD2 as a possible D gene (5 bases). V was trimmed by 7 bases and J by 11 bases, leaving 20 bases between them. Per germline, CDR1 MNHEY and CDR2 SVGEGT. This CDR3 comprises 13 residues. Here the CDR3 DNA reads TGTGCCAGCACCCGGAACCTCGGGGATGAGCAGTACTTC. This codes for CASTRNLGDEQYF.

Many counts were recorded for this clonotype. CDR3 DNA: TGTGCCAGCACCCGGACAGGGGGCAATCAGCCCCAGCATTTT. The encoded protein is CASTRTGGNQPQHF. V and J are TRBV27 and TRBJ1-5; 9 nucleotides agree with TRBD1. The CDR3 is made up of 14 amino acids. Per the germline V gene, CDR1 is MNHEY and CDR2 is SMNVEV (reference sequence). Trimming at V came to 7 bases and at J to 2 bases, leaving 3 bases not matched to a gene.

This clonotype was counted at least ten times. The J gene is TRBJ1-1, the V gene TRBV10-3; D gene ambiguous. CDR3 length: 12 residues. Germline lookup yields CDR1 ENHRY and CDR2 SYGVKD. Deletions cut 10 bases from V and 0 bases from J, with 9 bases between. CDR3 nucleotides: TGTGCCACCCAGCAGTTGAACACTGAAGCTTTCTTT. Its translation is CATQQLNTEAFF.

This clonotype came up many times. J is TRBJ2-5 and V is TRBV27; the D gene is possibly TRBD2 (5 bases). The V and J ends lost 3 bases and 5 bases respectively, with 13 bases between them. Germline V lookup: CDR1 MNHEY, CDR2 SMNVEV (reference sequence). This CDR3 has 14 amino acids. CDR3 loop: CASSFSGWRETQYF. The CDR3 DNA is TGTGCCAGCAGTTTTTCTGGTTGGAGGGAGACCCAGTACTTC.

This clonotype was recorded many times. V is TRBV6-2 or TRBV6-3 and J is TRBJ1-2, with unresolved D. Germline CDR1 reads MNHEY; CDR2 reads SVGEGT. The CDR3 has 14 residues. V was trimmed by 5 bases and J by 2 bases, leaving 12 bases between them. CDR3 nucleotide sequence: TGTGCCAGCAGTGCGGATTACGGAAACTATGGCTACACCTTC. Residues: CASSADYGNYGYTF.

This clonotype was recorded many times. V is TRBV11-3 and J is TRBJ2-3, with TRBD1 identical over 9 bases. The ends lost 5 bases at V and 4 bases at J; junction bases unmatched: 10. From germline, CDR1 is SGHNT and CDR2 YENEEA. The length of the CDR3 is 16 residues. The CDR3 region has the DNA TGTGCCAGCAGCAGAGGGACAGGGAACGATGCAGATACGCAGTATTTT. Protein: CASSRGTGNDADTQYF.

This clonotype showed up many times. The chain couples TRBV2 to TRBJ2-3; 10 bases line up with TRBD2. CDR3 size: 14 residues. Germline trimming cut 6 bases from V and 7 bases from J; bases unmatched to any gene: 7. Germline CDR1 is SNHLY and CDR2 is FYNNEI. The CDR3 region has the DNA TGTGCCAGCAGCCTAGCGGGAGTTGTGAATACGCAGTATTTT. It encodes CASSLAGVVNTQYF.

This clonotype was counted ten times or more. DNA of the CDR3: TGTGCCAGCAGCCTCACGCGCATCTCTGGGGCCAACGTCCTGACTTTC. Translated, it gives CASSLTRISGANVLTF. The rearrangement uses TRBV5-6 and TRBJ2-6; D remains ambiguous. The germline V gene encodes CDR1 SGHDT and CDR2 YYEEEE. V shed 4 bases and J shed 0 bases, with 11 bases lying between them. The CDR3 loop spans 16 amino acids.

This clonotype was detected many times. The CDR3 spells CASSFWGVYNSPLHF. The DNA of the CDR3 is TGCGCCAGCAGCTTCTGGGGGGTATATAATTCACCCCTCCACTTT. The chain links TRBV5-1 to TRBJ1-6; maybe TRBD1 (5 bases). Germline-derived CDR1 and CDR2 are SGHRS and YFSETQ. V was clipped by 2 bases and J by 4 bases, with 10 bases between them. This CDR3 contains 15 residues.

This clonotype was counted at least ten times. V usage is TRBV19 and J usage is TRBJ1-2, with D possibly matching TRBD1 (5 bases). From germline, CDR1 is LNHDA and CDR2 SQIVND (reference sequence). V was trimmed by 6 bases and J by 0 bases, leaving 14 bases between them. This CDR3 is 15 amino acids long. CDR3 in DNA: TGTGCCAGTAGGGTTAAAGGGACCTCTAACTATGGCTACACCTTC. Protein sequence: CASRVKGTSNYGYTF. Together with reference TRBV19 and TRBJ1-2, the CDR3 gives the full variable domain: DGGITQSPKYLFRKEGQNVTLSCEQNLNHDAMYWYRQDPGQGLRLIYYSQIVNDFQKGDIAEGYSVSREKKESFPLTVTSAQKNPTAFYLCASRVKGTSNYGYTFGSGTRLTVV.